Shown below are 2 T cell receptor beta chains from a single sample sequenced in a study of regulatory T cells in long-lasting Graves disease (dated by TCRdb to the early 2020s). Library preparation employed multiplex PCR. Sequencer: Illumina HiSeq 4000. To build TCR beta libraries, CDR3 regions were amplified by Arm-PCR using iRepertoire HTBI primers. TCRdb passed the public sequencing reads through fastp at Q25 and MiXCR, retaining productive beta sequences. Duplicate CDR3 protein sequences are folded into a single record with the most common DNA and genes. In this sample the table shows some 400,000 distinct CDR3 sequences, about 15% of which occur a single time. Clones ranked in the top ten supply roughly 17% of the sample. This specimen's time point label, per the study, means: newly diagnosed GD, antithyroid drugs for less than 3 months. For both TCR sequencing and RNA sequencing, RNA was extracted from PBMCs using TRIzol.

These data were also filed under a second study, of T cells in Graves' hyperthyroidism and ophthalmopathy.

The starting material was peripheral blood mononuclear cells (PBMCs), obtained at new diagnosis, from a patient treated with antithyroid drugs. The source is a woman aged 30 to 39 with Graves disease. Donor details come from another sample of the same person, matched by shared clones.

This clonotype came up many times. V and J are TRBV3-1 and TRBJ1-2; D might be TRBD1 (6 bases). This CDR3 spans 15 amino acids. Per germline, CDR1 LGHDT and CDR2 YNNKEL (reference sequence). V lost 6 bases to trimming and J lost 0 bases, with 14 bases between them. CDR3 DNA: TGTGCCAGCAGTCAGGGGACGGGAGCTAACTATGGCTACACCTTC. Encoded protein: CASSQGTGANYGYTF.

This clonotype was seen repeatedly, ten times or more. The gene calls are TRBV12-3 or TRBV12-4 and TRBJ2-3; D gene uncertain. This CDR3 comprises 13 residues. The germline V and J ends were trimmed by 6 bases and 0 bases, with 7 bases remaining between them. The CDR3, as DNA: TGTGCCAGCAGCCCGAAGAGCACAGATACGCAGTATTTT. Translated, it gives CASSPKSTDTQYF.